The entry below describes one T cell receptor beta chain. The sample originates from a study of blood T cell repertoires in COVID-19. On the study more broadly: Donors in the United States, Italy and Spain gave samples during acute or convalescent COVID-19. Sample material is recorded as cDNA or gDNA derived from T cells, B-cell-depleted T cells, or PBMCs.

In the authors' methods: Cell counts per sample came from amplifying reference gene primers. Sequenced by immunoSEQ multiplex PCR; TCRdb stores in-frame clones only, minus some. From that table come the V and J calls and clone size; the DNA was used to work out D and trimming. This table has approximately 280,000 clones, approximately 86% appearing once. Germline V gives CDR1 LGHDT, CDR2 YNNKEL (reference sequence). Between the trimmed V and J ends, which lost 7 bases and 4 bases, there was a span of 13 bases. The CDR3 covers 13 residues. The genes are TRBV3-1 (or the pseudogene TRBV3-2) and TRBJ1-2; possibly TRBD1 for D (5 bases). Material for sequencing was peripheral blood. This clonotype was obtained from a young man with active or convalescent COVID-19. CDR3 nucleotides: TGTGCCAGCACCATATCGGGGGTCTATGGCTACACCTTC. This sequence encodes CASTISGVYGYTF.